This T cell receptor (beta chain) stems from a study of blood T cell repertoires in COVID-19. Study at large: Donors in the United States, Italy and Spain gave samples during acute or convalescent COVID-19. In each case, the material was cDNA or gDNA derived from T cells, B-cell-depleted T cells, or PBMCs.

Assay: immunoSEQ multiplex PCR; the TCRdb copy retains only in-frame clones and omits some. Of fewer than 150,000 clones in the sample, around 84% are singletons; the top ten hold 13%. This clonotype originated in a human donor in a cohort sampled during active COVID-19. The sequenced material came from peripheral blood.

CDR3 loop: CASSEGTGVLDEQFF. The CDR3 DNA reads as TGTGCCAGCAGCGAGGGGACGGGAGTCTTGGATGAGCAGTTCTTC. The chain joins TRBV9 to TRBJ2-1, with a weak D call TRBD2 (6 bases). The CDR3 has 15 residues. The V end lost 3 bases, the J end lost 8 bases, and 18 bases lay between the germline ends. The germline gives CDR1 SGDLS, CDR2 YYNGEE.